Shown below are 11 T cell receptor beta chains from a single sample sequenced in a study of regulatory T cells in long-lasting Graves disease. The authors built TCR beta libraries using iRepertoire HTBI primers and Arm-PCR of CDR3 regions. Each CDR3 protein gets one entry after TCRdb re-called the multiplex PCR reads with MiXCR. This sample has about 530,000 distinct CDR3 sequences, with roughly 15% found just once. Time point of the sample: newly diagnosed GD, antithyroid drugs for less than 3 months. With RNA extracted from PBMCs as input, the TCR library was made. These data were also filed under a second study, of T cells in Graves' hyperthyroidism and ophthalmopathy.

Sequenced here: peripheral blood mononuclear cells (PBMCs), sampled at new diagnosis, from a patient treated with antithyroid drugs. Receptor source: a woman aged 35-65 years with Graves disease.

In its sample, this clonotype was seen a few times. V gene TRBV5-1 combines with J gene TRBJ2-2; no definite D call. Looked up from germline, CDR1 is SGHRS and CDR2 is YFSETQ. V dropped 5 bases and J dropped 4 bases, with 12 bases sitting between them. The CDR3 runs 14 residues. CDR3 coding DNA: TGCGCCAGCAGAGGTGGAGTGGGCACCGGGGAGCTGTTTTTT. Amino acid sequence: CASRGGVGTGELFF. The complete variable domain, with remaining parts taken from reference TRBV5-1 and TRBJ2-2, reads KAGVTQTPRYLIKTRGQQVTLSCSPISGHRSVSWYQQTPGQGLQFLFEYFSETQRNKGNFPGRFSGRQFSNSRSEMNVSTLELGDSALYLCASRGGVGTGELFFGEGSRLTVL.

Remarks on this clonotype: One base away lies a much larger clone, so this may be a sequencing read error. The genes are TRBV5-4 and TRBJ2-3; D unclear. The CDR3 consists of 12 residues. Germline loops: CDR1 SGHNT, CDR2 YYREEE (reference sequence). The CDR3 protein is CAVKGSIDTRYF. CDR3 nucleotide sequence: TGTGCCGTAAAAGGTAGCATAGATACGCGGTATTTT.

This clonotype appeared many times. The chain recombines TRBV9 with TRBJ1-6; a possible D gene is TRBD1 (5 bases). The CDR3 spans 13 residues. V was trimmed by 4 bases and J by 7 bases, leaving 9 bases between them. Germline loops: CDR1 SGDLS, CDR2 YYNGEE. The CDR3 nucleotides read TGTGCCAGCAGCCCTCGGACAAATTCACCCCTCCACTTT. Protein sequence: CASSPRTNSPLHF.

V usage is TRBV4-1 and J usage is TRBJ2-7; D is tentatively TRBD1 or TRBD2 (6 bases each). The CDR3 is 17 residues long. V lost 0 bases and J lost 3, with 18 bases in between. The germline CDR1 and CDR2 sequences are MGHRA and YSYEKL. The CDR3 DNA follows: TGCGCCAGCAGCCAAGAGCTATGGGGGCGGGGCGACTACGAGCAGTACTTC. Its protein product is CASSQELWGRGDYEQYF.

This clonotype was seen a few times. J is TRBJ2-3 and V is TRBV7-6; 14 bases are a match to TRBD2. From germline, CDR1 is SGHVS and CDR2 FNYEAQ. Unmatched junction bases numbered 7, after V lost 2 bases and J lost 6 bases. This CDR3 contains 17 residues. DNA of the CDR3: TGTGCCAGCAGCTTAAAGACTAGCGGGGGGGCCGGTGATACGCAGTATTTT. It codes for CASSLKTSGGAGDTQYF.

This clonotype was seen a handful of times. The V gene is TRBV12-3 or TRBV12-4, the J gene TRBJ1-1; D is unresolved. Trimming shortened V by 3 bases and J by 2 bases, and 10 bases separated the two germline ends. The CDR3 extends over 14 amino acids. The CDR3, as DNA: TGTGCCAGCAGTTTCACTCCGCAAAACACTGAAGCTTTCTTT. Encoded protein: CASSFTPQNTEAFF.

CDR3 DNA: TGTGCCAGCAGCTTAACGGAGACTCAAAATTCACCCCTCCACTTT. Residues: CASSLTETQNSPLHF. This chain connects TRBV7-9 to TRBJ1-6; no definite D call. Trimming removed 2 bases at V and 7 bases at J, with 12 bases between. The CDR3 extends over 15 amino acids. CDR1 and CDR2 (germline): SEHNR, FQNEAQ (reference sequence).

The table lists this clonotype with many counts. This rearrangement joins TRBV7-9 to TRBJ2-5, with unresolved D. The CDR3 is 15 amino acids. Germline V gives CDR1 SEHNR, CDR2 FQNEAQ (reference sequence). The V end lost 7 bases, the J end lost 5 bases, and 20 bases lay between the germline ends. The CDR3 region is CASTFGGPERETQYF. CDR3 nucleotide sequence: TGTGCCAGCACCTTCGGTGGCCCCGAGAGGGAGACCCAGTACTTC.

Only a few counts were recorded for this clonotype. The CDR3 spells CASSLEATSGGASEQFF. As DNA, the CDR3 is TGTGCCAGCAGCTTAGAGGCGACTAGCGGGGGGGCAAGTGAGCAGTTCTTC. The chain employs TRBV7-6 and TRBJ2-1; 14 positions agree with TRBD2. V was clipped by 1 base and J by 9 bases; unmatched bases: 8. The CDR3 length is 17 residues. The germline V gene has CDR1 SGHVS and CDR2 FNYEAQ.

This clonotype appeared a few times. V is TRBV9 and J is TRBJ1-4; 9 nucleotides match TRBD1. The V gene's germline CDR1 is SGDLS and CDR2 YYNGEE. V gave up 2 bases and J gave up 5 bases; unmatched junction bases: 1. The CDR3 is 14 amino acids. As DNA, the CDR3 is TGTGCCAGCAGCGTCGGGACAGGGAATGAAAAACTGTTTTTT. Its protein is CASSVGTGNEKLFF.

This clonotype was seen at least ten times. CDR3: CASSGGTGYNYGYTF. The CDR3 nucleotides read TGTGCCAGCAGTGGGGGGACAGGGTATAACTATGGCTACACCTTC. This chain joins TRBV12-3 or TRBV12-4 and TRBJ1-2; TRBD1 agrees at 9 bases. Trimming took 5 bases from V and 1 from J; bases not matched to a gene: 5. CDR3 length: 15 amino acids.